This passage covers 8 T cell receptor beta chains from one sample sequenced in a study of OX40 agonist ivuxolimab in advanced cancers. Data came from immunoSEQ multiplex PCR; TCRdb stores just in-frame clones and leaves some out. The repertoire consists of tens of thousands of clones, with 80% to 90% occurring once and the leading ten covering 11%. Sequencing used CD4+ or CD8+ T cells sorted from blood, obtained in a trial of the OX40 agonist ivuxolimab. Every receptor here comes from an adult with an advanced solid tumor such as melanoma, head and neck, liver or kidney cancer.

The chain recombines TRBV9 with TRBJ2-5, with 7 positions matching TRBD2. The CDR3 loop spans 15 amino acids. With V trimmed by 1 base and J by 2 bases, 5 bases remained unmatched. Germline CDR1 SGDLS, CDR2 YYNGEE. CDR3 nucleotides: TGTGCCAGCAGCGTATATAACGGGGGGCAAGAGACCCAGTACTTC. Protein sequence: CASSVYNGGQETQYF. The variable domain in full, with the rest retrieved from reference TRBV9 and TRBJ2-5, is DSGVTQTPKHLITATGQRVTLRCSPRSGDLSVYWYQQSLDQGLQFLIQYYNGEERAKGNILERFSAQQFPDLHSELNLSSLELGDSALYFCASSVYNGGQETQYFGPGTRLLVL.

The rearrangement joins TRBV10-2 to TRBJ2-7, with TRBD1 matching over 10 bases. This CDR3 is built from 13 residues. Germline assignment: CDR1 WSHSY and CDR2 SAAADI. Germline trimming cut 4 bases from V and 3 bases from J; bases unmatched to any gene: 0. CDR3 in DNA: TGCGCCAGCAGTGGGACAGGGGGCTACGAGCAGTACTTC. Translating it yields CASSGTGGYEQYF.

The chain combines TRBV4-1 with TRBJ1-2, with D perhaps TRBD1 (6 bases). The CDR3 is 14 residues long. Trimming removed 1 base from V and 4 bases from J, with 10 bases in between. Germline CDR1 is MGHRA and CDR2 is YSYEKL. For the CDR3, the DNA is TGCGCCAGCAGCCAAGTCGGACAGCTCTATGGCTACACCTTC. It translates to CASSQVGQLYGYTF.

The chain employs TRBV13 and TRBJ2-1, with 10 bases that match TRBD2. Per germline, CDR1 PRHDT and CDR2 FYEKMQ (reference sequence). V trimming: 0 bases; J trimming: 0 bases; junction bases outside the gene matches: 8. This CDR3 is built from 19 residues. Here the CDR3 DNA reads TGTGCCAGCAGCTTAGGCCTTCTAGCGGGGGAGAGCTCCTACAATGAGCAGTTCTTC. It translates to CASSLGLLAGESSYNEQFF.

The genes are TRBV14 and TRBJ2-3; D uncertain. The germline gives CDR1 SGHDN, CDR2 FVKESK. The ends were cut back, 2 bases at V and 6 bases at J, with 9 bases in the middle. This CDR3 is 13 amino acids long. The CDR3 region is CASSQSTWDTQYF. As DNA, the CDR3 is TGTGCCAGCAGCCAATCAACTTGGGATACGCAGTATTTT. The full variable domain, in which reference TRBV14 and TRBJ2-3 provide the parts outside the CDR3, is EAGVTQFPSHSVIEKGQTVTLRCDPISGHDNLYWYRRVMGKEIKFLLHFVKESKQDESGMPNNRFLAERTGGTYSTLKVQPAELEDSGVYFCASSQSTWDTQYFGPGTRLTVL.

The chain links TRBV7-9 to TRBJ2-7, with D perhaps TRBD1 (6 bases). Germline CDR1 and CDR2: SEHNR and FQNEAQ (reference sequence). This CDR3 has 14 amino acids. V shed 4 bases and J shed 2 bases, with 12 bases lying between them. CDR3 amino acids: CASSSMDSAYEQYF. DNA of the CDR3: TGTGCCAGCAGCTCAATGGACAGTGCCTACGAGCAGTACTTC. Full variable domain (missing parts from reference TRBV7-9 and TRBJ2-7): DTGVSQNPRHKITKRGQNVTFRCDPISEHNRLYWYRQTLGQGPEFLTYFQNEAQLEKSRLLSDRFSAERPKGSFSTLEIQRTEQGDSAMYLCASSSMDSAYEQYFGPGTRLTVT.

The chain combines TRBV6-1 with TRBJ2-7; D call uncertain. Germline V gene data show CDR1 as MNHNS and CDR2 as SASEGT. The germline V and J ends were trimmed by 2 bases and 2 bases, with 16 bases remaining between them. This CDR3 is built from 16 residues. The CDR3, as DNA: TGTGCCAGCAGTGAATACAGCGCAACGCCAACCTACGAGCAGTACTTC. Its translation is CASSEYSATPTYEQYF.

The chain joins TRBV6-1 to TRBJ2-5, with a possible D match to TRBD2 (5 bases). This CDR3 comprises 13 residues. V lost 6 bases and J 0 bases, leaving 8 bases between the germline ends. Germline V gene lookup returns CDR1 MNHNS and CDR2 SASEGT. This chain's CDR3 is CASRGSYQETQYF. The CDR3 DNA is TGTGCCAGCAGGGGGAGTTACCAAGAGACCCAGTACTTC.